This T cell receptor (beta chain) was observed in a study of T cell responses to AZD1222 COVID-19 vaccine. Study outcomes and limitations: Spike-wide coverage was observed for vaccine-associated CD4 TCRs, with dominant responses at 160-218 and 743-854.

Trimming shortened V by 0 bases and J by 4 bases, and 10 bases separated the two germline ends. The germline V gene encodes CDR1 MNHNS and CDR2 SASEGT. This CDR3 comprises 15 residues. On this clone itself: Its antigen remains unidentified.

Here immunoSEQ multiplex PCR was the method, and the copy in TCRdb shows in-frame clones only, minus some. The repertoire consists of fewer than 120,000 clones, with approximately 92% occurring once and the leading ten covering roughly 2.5%. The sample here was peripheral blood, taken 28 days after the second AZD1222 dose. The sequence was collected from an adult who received the AZD1222 COVID-19 vaccine. The chain carries TRBV6-1 and TRBJ2-1, with D perhaps TRBD1 or TRBD2 (6 bases each). This CDR3 is CASSEAGGSYNEQFF. The CDR3 nucleotides read TGTGCCAGCAGTGAAGCGGGGGGCTCATACAATGAGCAGTTCTTC.